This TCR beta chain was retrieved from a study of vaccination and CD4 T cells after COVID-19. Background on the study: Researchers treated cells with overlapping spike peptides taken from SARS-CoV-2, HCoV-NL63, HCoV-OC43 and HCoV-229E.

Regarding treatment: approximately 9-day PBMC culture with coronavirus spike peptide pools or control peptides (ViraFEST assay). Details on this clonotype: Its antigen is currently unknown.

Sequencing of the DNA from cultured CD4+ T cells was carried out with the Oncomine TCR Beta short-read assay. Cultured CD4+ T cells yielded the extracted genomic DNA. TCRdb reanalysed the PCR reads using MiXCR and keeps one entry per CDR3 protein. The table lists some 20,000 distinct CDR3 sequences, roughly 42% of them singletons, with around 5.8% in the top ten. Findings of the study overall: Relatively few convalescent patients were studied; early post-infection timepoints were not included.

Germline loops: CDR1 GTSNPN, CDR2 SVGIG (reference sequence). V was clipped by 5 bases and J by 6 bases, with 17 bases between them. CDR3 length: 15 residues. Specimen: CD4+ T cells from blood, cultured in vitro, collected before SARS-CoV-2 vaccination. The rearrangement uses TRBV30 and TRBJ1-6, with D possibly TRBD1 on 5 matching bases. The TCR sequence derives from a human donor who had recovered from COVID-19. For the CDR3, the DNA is TGTGCCTGGGCCAATGGGGGTTTGCGTAATTCACCCCTCCACTTT. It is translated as CAWANGGLRNSPLHF.